This T cell receptor (beta chain) appears in the sequencing data of a study of identical twins. The CDR3 has 16 amino acids. Germline V CDR1 and CDR2: SEHNR, FQNEAQ (reference sequence). Between the trimmed V and J ends, which lost 5 bases and 6 bases, there was a span of 19 bases. One entry per CDR3 protein, called by TCRdb with MiXCR from the 5' RACE reads. The table lists some 250,000 distinct CDR3 sequences, roughly 7.1% of them singletons, with about 14% in the top ten. These data also featured in a second study, about T cells expressing NK-cell markers.

This sequence originates from a woman aged 18-29 years in good health. The rearrangement links TRBV7-9 to TRBJ2-2; D call uncertain. The material sequenced was CD8+ T cells sorted from blood. CDR3 DNA: TGTGCCAGCAGCCGAATCCTTCAACCTAGGTCCGGGGAGCTGTTTTTT. Translation gives CASSRILQPRSGELFF.